Listed below are T cell receptor beta chains from one sample, sequenced in a study of T-cell memory formation after mild COVID-19. TCRdb called the 5' RACE reads again in MiXCR, with one record for every CDR3 protein. The sample shows roughly 130,000 distinct CDR3 sequences, roughly 15% of them seen only once. Sequences were obtained from PBMCs or a T cell subset sorted from them (not recorded which). The receptor source for this set is an adult woman who had mild COVID-19 (a few samples of this study predate the infection). Cell type and time point are not known. CDR3s include the opening cysteine and the closing phenylalanine or tryptophan. The order of the fields is J gene, CDR3 length, V gene, CDR3 protein.

J gene: TRBJ2-4
CDR3 length: 16
V gene: TRBV15
CDR3 protein: CATSRDPGVVKNIQYF

J gene: TRBJ1-1
CDR3 length: 14
V gene: TRBV29-1
CDR3 protein: CSVRRTGGNTEAFF

J gene: TRBJ2-7
CDR3 length: 14
V gene: TRBV11-2
CDR3 protein: CASSLGQTGYEQYF

J gene: TRBJ1-6
CDR3 length: 14
V gene: TRBV5-1
CDR3 protein: CASRRGQDNSPLHF

J gene: TRBJ2-3
CDR3 length: 15
V gene: TRBV27
CDR3 protein: CASSTDRASTDTQYF

J gene: TRBJ2-7
CDR3 length: 16
V gene: TRBV4-2
CDR3 protein: CASSQVGGSLGYEQYF

J gene: TRBJ2-5
CDR3 length: 14
V gene: TRBV5-1
CDR3 protein: CASSLGRIGETQYF

J gene: TRBJ2-7
CDR3 length: 16
V gene: TRBV6-1
CDR3 protein: CASSVARIAGDYEQYF

J gene: TRBJ2-1
CDR3 length: 16
V gene: TRBV6-2/TRBV6-3
CDR3 protein: CASSSGRRLSYNEQFF

J gene: TRBJ2-5
CDR3 length: 12
V gene: TRBV11-1
CDR3 protein: CASSQREETQYF

J gene: TRBJ2-2
CDR3 length: 14
V gene: TRBV20-1
CDR3 protein: CSARNLRNTGELFF

J gene: TRBJ1-1
CDR3 length: 12
V gene: TRBV20-1
CDR3 protein: CSARQGDTEAFF

J gene: TRBJ1-1
CDR3 length: 14
V gene: TRBV6-6
CDR3 protein: CASSYSTGGTEAFF

J gene: TRBJ1-4
CDR3 length: 12
V gene: TRBV7-9
CDR3 protein: CASSSLNEKLFF

J gene: TRBJ1-2
CDR3 length: 16
V gene: TRBV24-1
CDR3 protein: CATSNPRDRKNYGYTF

J gene: TRBJ2-1
CDR3 length: 19
V gene: TRBV7-8
CDR3 protein: CASSSGLAGGPPKPGEQFF

J gene: TRBJ2-7
CDR3 length: 15
V gene: TRBV20-1
CDR3 protein: CSASPGAGGTYEQYF

J gene: TRBJ2-7
CDR3 length: 14
V gene: TRBV5-1
CDR3 protein: CASSFDSPYEEQYF

J gene: TRBJ2-7
CDR3 length: 17
V gene: TRBV7-2
CDR3 protein: CASSFRPGQGLFYEQYF

J gene: TRBJ1-1
CDR3 length: 16
V gene: TRBV7-8
CDR3 protein: CASSFRPGGGNTEAFF

J gene: TRBJ1-2
CDR3 length: 13
V gene: TRBV4-1
CDR3 protein: CASSPPGEYGYTF

J gene: TRBJ2-7
CDR3 length: 15
V gene: TRBV13
CDR3 protein: CASSSLSSGSNEQYF

J gene: TRBJ2-3
CDR3 length: 14
V gene: TRBV12-3/TRBV12-4
CDR3 protein: CASTISHNTDTQYF

J gene: TRBJ1-2
CDR3 length: 15
V gene: TRBV6-1
CDR3 protein: CASRLDRGQVDGYTF

J gene: TRBJ2-7
CDR3 length: 16
V gene: TRBV7-9
CDR3 protein: CASSFNRRGQGYEQYF

J gene: TRBJ2-5
CDR3 length: 13
V gene: TRBV12-5
CDR3 protein: CASAMGWEETQYF

J gene: TRBJ2-1
CDR3 length: 18
V gene: TRBV4-3
CDR3 protein: CASSQSGPTSGRFYEQFF

J gene: TRBJ2-7
CDR3 length: 13
V gene: TRBV18
CDR3 protein: CASSPISGGEQYF

J gene: TRBJ2-7
CDR3 length: 14
V gene: TRBV4-1
CDR3 protein: CASSHALSSYEQYF

J gene: TRBJ2-1
CDR3 length: 11
V gene: TRBV29-1
CDR3 protein: CSVVDVNEQFF

J gene: TRBJ2-3
CDR3 length: 16
V gene: TRBV2
CDR3 protein: CASSEGVVFPWDTQYF

J gene: TRBJ2-3
CDR3 length: 18
V gene: TRBV4-1
CDR3 protein: CASSPGLAGAPITDTQYF

J gene: TRBJ1-2
CDR3 length: 12
V gene: TRBV7-3
CDR3 protein: CASSVGTGGYTF

J gene: TRBJ1-1
CDR3 length: 14
V gene: TRBV5-1
CDR3 protein: CASSLGTGNTEAFF

J gene: TRBJ2-1
CDR3 length: 15
V gene: TRBV4-3
CDR3 protein: CASSQASGALNEQFF

J gene: TRBJ2-1
CDR3 length: 14
V gene: TRBV5-1
CDR3 protein: CASSLWTFDPEQFF

J gene: TRBJ2-5
CDR3 length: 11
V gene: TRBV20-1
CDR3 protein: CSARTGETQYF

J gene: TRBJ2-7
CDR3 length: 14
V gene: TRBV20-1
CDR3 protein: CSARPGLAGGWQYF

J gene: TRBJ2-5
CDR3 length: 14
V gene: TRBV20-1
CDR3 protein: CSALRDYSQETQYF

J gene: TRBJ2-3
CDR3 length: 17
V gene: TRBV14
CDR3 protein: CASSRGLAGRRTDTQYF

J gene: TRBJ1-3
CDR3 length: 15
V gene: TRBV20-1
CDR3 protein: CSAQGRSSSGNTIYF

J gene: TRBJ2-2
CDR3 length: 12
V gene: TRBV11-2
CDR3 protein: CASSLRPGELFF

J gene: TRBJ2-2
CDR3 length: 14
V gene: TRBV11-2
CDR3 protein: CASSLHSGAGELFF

J gene: TRBJ2-5
CDR3 length: 14
V gene: TRBV29-1
CDR3 protein: CSVGSGTRQETQYF

J gene: TRBJ1-2
CDR3 length: 13
V gene: TRBV5-1
CDR3 protein: CASSLEGSGGYTF

J gene: TRBJ2-4
CDR3 length: 17
V gene: TRBV4-1
CDR3 protein: CASSQDSVGKTKNIQYF

J gene: TRBJ2-5
CDR3 length: 21
V gene: TRBV5-1
CDR3 protein: CASSLVAGLAGIAWYQETQYF

J gene: TRBJ2-3
CDR3 length: 15
V gene: TRBV15
CDR3 protein: CATSGPGPETDTQYF

J gene: TRBJ2-7
CDR3 length: 14
V gene: TRBV19
CDR3 protein: CASSRTGGSYEQYF

J gene: TRBJ1-2
CDR3 length: 14
V gene: TRBV5-1
CDR3 protein: CASSLVSTTYGYTF

J gene: TRBJ2-3
CDR3 length: 15
V gene: TRBV7-8
CDR3 protein: CASSLKRGFTDTQYF

J gene: TRBJ2-1
CDR3 length: 14
V gene: TRBV7-3
CDR3 protein: CASSPSPGVGEQFF

J gene: TRBJ2-5
CDR3 length: 15
V gene: TRBV7-6
CDR3 protein: CASSLVQGPSETQYF

J gene: TRBJ2-2
CDR3 length: 15
V gene: TRBV20-1
CDR3 protein: CSARGGYLNTGELFF

J gene: TRBJ2-7
CDR3 length: 17
V gene: TRBV5-1
CDR3 protein: CASSSGTGVITSYEQYF

J gene: TRBJ2-1
CDR3 length: 16
V gene: TRBV12-3/TRBV12-4
CDR3 protein: CASSLEFDSRSPEQFF

J gene: TRBJ2-2
CDR3 length: 12
V gene: TRBV5-1
CDR3 protein: CASSLGPRELFF

J gene: TRBJ2-3
CDR3 length: 17
V gene: TRBV4-3
CDR3 protein: CASSQGSGRVNTDTQYF